Below, 16 T cell receptor beta chains from the same sample are listed, as sequenced in a study of blood T cell repertoires in COVID-19. Clones were sequenced by immunoSEQ multiplex PCR, and TCRdb holds only the in-frame ones, with some missing. This repertoire shows roughly 44,000 clones, roughly 90% found once; its top ten account for roughly 13%. The specimen was peripheral blood. These TCRs come from an elderly man with acute or convalescent COVID-19.

CDR3 amino acids: CASSPPLGLAGNTIYF. Here the CDR3 DNA reads TGTGCCAGCTCCCCTCCGCTGGGGCTCGCTGGAAACACCATATATTTT. The chain joins TRBV18 to TRBJ1-3; D may be TRBD1 (5 bases). Trimming pared 6 bases from V and 2 bases from J, leaving 17 bases between. The CDR3 extends over 16 amino acids. Germline V gives CDR1 KGHSH, CDR2 LQKENI.

The chain employs TRBV2 and TRBJ2-7; the match to TRBD1 covers 10 bases. Trimming at V came to 6 bases and at J to 5 bases, leaving 10 bases not matched to a gene. Per the germline V gene, CDR1 is SNHLY and CDR2 is FYNNEI. The CDR3 contains 15 residues. The CDR3 DNA is TGTGCCAGCAGCCTCCGGGACAGGGGCTTCCACGAGCAGTACTTC. This sequence encodes CASSLRDRGFHEQYF.

This clone was seen a single time. V is TRBV5-4 and J is TRBJ1-6; perhaps TRBD1 as D (5 bases). With 6 bases removed from V and 4 bases from J, the gap between germline ends came to 17 bases. There are 16 residues in the CDR3. Germline V gives CDR1 SGHNT, CDR2 YYREEE (reference sequence). The CDR3 region is CASNSGGPDYNSPLHF. CDR3 sequence (DNA): TGTGCCAGCAACTCCGGGGGACCAGATTATAATTCACCCCTCCACTTT.

This rearrangement joins TRBV19 to TRBJ1-5, with TRBD1 as a possible D gene (6 bases). Germline V CDR1 and CDR2: LNHDA, SQIVND (reference sequence). CDR3 length: 15 residues. Deletions cut 0 bases from V and 7 bases from J, with 13 bases between. The CDR3 nucleotides are TGTGCCAGTAGTATAGATCACCAGGGGTCCCAGCCCCAGCATTTT. This codes for CASSIDHQGSQPQHF.

The V call is TRBV15, the J call TRBJ1-2, with unresolved D. The CDR3 extends over 13 amino acids. Trimming took 3 bases from V and 4 from J, leaving 9 bases between them. Germline V gives CDR1 LNHNV, CDR2 YYDKDF (reference sequence). For the CDR3, the DNA is TGTGCCACCAGCAGGGGCCAGCTCTATGGCTACACCTTC. Translated: CATSRGQLYGYTF.

The chain uses TRBV6-6 and TRBJ1-6; 10 bases match TRBD1. Trimming took 7 bases from V and 8 from J; bases not matched to a gene: 8. The CDR3 is made up of 15 amino acids. CDR1 and CDR2 (germline): MNHNY, SVGAGI (reference sequence). This CDR3 is CASTRTGGRDSPLHF. The CDR3, as DNA: TGTGCCAGCACCCGGACAGGGGGAAGGGATTCACCCCTCCACTTT.

The chain uses TRBV5-8 and TRBJ1-2, with TRBD1 matching over 7 bases. There are 15 residues in the CDR3. V gave up 3 bases and J gave up 5 bases; unmatched junction bases: 10. CDR1 and CDR2 from the germline V gene are SGHTS and YDEGEE. The CDR3 bases are TGTGCCAGCAGCTCCGAAGGGGGCCCGGGGTATGGCTACACCTTC. It specifies CASSSEGGPGYGYTF.

V gene TRBV5-1 combines with J gene TRBJ2-7; 10 nucleotides align to TRBD1. V gave up 4 bases and J gave up 4 bases; unmatched junction bases: 11. Per germline, CDR1 SGHRS and CDR2 YFSETQ. CDR3 length: 16 amino acids. This CDR3 reads CASSPQPGQGVYEQYF. CDR3 nucleotide sequence: TGCGCCAGCAGCCCCCAACCCGGACAGGGGGTTTACGAGCAGTACTTC.

The V and J genes are TRBV2 and TRBJ2-1; D might be TRBD2 (7 bases). Germline assignment: CDR1 SNHLY and CDR2 FYNNEI. The CDR3 has 16 residues. Trimming removed 2 bases at V and 4 bases at J, with 15 bases between. CDR3: CASSERQGREYNEQFF. Written as DNA, the CDR3 is TGTGCCAGCAGTGAAAGGCAGGGGAGGGAATACAATGAGCAGTTCTTC. The entire variable domain, with the rest obtained from reference TRBV2 and TRBJ2-1, is as follows: EPEVTQTPSHQVTQMGQEVILRCVPISNHLYFYWYRQILGQKVEFLVSFYNNEISEKSEIFDDQFSVERPDGSNFTLKIRSTKLEDSAMYFCASSERQGREYNEQFFGPGTRLTVL.

V is TRBV7-9 and J is TRBJ1-2, with D possibly matching TRBD1 (5 bases). V was pared by 7 bases and J by 4 bases, with 16 bases between. The V gene's germline CDR1 is SEHNR and CDR2 FQNEAQ (reference sequence). The CDR3 runs to 14 residues. The chain's CDR3 is CASTLSGDPYGYTF. CDR3 DNA: TGTGCCAGCACCCTTTCGGGGGATCCCTATGGCTACACCTTC. Supplemented by reference TRBV7-9 and TRBJ1-2, the full variable domain reads DTGVSQNPRHKITKRGQNVTFRCDPISEHNRLYWYRQTLGQGPEFLTYFQNEAQLEKSRLLSDRFSAERPKGSFSTLEIQRTEQGDSAMYLCASTLSGDPYGYTFGSGTRLTVV.

The chain couples TRBV7-9 to TRBJ1-1, with D possibly matching TRBD1 (5 bases). The ends were cut back, 4 bases at V and 4 bases at J, with 13 bases in the middle. The CDR3 has 14 residues. The germline CDR1 and CDR2 sequences are SEHNR and FQNEAQ (reference sequence). CDR3: CASSWGGGVTEAFF. For the CDR3, the DNA is TGTGCCAGCAGCTGGGGCGGTGGGGTCACTGAAGCTTTCTTT.

The genes are TRBV7-8 and TRBJ2-4, with D possibly matching TRBD2 (6 bases). This CDR3 region has 16 residues. V was trimmed by 7 bases and J by 3 bases, leaving 19 bases between them. CDR1 and CDR2 (germline): SGHVS, FQNEAQ. CDR3 coding DNA: TGTGCCAGCACCAAGAACCTGGGGGGATACAAAAACATTCAGTACTTC. It translates to CASTKNLGGYKNIQYF.

The rearrangement uses TRBV5-1 and TRBJ2-2; 9 bases map to TRBD1. The CDR3 is 15 amino acids. The germline V gene has CDR1 SGHRS and CDR2 YFSETQ. V lost 0 bases, J lost 5 bases, and 2 bases stayed unmatched. CDR3 sequence (DNA): TGCGCCAGCAGCTTGGAGGGACAGGGAACCGGGGAGCTGTTTTTT. It specifies CASSLEGQGTGELFF.

The chain has TRBV11-3 and TRBJ2-1; 7 bases are shared with TRBD1. V gave up 5 bases and J gave up 1 base; unmatched junction bases: 8. Germline CDR1 and CDR2: SGHNT and YENEEA. CDR3 size: 16 residues. The chain's CDR3 is CASSPHGTVSYNEQFF. The CDR3 DNA follows: TGTGCCAGCAGCCCACATGGGACAGTATCCTACAATGAGCAGTTCTTC.

About this clone: This sample also contains other DNA sequences that code for the same CDR3. The rearrangement links TRBV12-3 or TRBV12-4 to TRBJ2-7; no definite D call. The CDR3 is made up of 11 amino acids. Trimming pared 5 bases from V and 2 bases from J, leaving 4 bases between. DNA for the CDR3: TGTGCCAGCAGTCGAGCCTACGAGCAGTACTTC. Its protein product is CASSRAYEQYF.

V is TRBV18 and J is TRBJ2-3, with D unclear. The CDR3 runs 15 residues. V was cut by 6 bases and J by 1 base, with 14 bases left in between. CDR1 and CDR2 (germline): KGHSH, LQKENI. The CDR3 nucleotides read TGTGCCAGCTCGCCTGGCCCACCCCGCACAGATACGCAGTATTTT. Encoded protein: CASSPGPPRTDTQYF.